This TCR beta chain was recovered during a study of T cell changes during pregnancy in multiple sclerosis. CDR3 length: 12 amino acids. The germline V gene has CDR1 GTSNPN and CDR2 SVGIG (reference sequence). The V end lost 1 base, the J end lost 8 bases, and 9 bases lay between the germline ends. The protocol was immunoSEQ multiplex PCR, while the TCRdb copy is restricted to in-frame clones and leaves out a portion. The table shows 55,000 to 85,000 clones, with approximately 90% occurring only once. This specimen was peripheral blood, taken in the third trimester of pregnancy. This sequence was found in a female donor with multiple sclerosis, enrolled in a pregnancy study. The chain couples TRBV30 to TRBJ1-5, with D maybe TRBD1 (5 bases). The CDR3 sequence: CAWSAGMEPQHF. CDR3 DNA: TGTGCCTGGAGTGCAGGGATGGAGCCCCAGCATTTT.